This T cell receptor (beta chain) was recorded in a study of T cells in Graves' hyperthyroidism and ophthalmopathy. Deletions cut 2 bases from V and 3 bases from J, with 10 bases between. Germline CDR1 is SGHAT and CDR2 is FQDESV (reference sequence). The CDR3 loop spans 14 amino acids. Ten or more counts support this clonotype. Researchers took RNA transcripts and amplified the TCR beta CDR3 regions from them. When the TCR CDR3 underwent first-round RT-PCR, the HTBI primer set was used. Each CDR3 protein gets one entry after TCRdb re-called the multiplex PCR reads with MiXCR. The sample includes 400,000 to 550,000 distinct CDR3 sequences, roughly 14% of them seen just once.

The chain carries TRBV11-1 and TRBJ1-1; D not resolved. What was sequenced was blood. The sequence was collected from a woman aged 18-29 years with Graves' hyperthyroidism. CDR3: CASSLLRMDTEAFF. The CDR3 DNA follows: TGTGCCAGCAGCTTACTACGCATGGACACTGAAGCTTTCTTT.